The following is a T cell receptor beta chain sequence with its context. Its antigen is as yet unknown. Samples of blood were obtained at baseline, on cycle 4 day 1, and on cycle 7 day 1. The data are from a study of OX40 agonist ivuxolimab in advanced cancers. Overall study context: Administration of intravenous ivuxolimab to patients occurred every 2 weeks at 0.01 to 10 mg/kg. Those enrolled were roughly 80% male, with a mean age of approximately 60 years and ages from roughly 20 to 85.

Study-level findings and limits: Certain nonresponding patients likewise had low normalized T-cell clonal expansion.

The protocol was immunoSEQ multiplex PCR, while the TCRdb copy is restricted to in-frame clones and leaves out a portion. The table records tens of thousands of clones, about 90% of them present only once. This TCR was sampled from an adult with an advanced solid tumor such as melanoma, head and neck, liver or kidney cancer. Sample: CD4+ or CD8+ T cells sorted from blood, taken in a trial of the OX40 agonist ivuxolimab.

The CDR3: CGASDHTEAFF. In nucleotides, the CDR3 is TGTGGGGCTTCAGACCACACTGAAGCTTTCTTT. The chain recombines TRBV10-3 with TRBJ1-1; D is ambiguous. The CDR3 length is 11 residues. Germline assignment: CDR1 ENHRY and CDR2 SYGVKD.